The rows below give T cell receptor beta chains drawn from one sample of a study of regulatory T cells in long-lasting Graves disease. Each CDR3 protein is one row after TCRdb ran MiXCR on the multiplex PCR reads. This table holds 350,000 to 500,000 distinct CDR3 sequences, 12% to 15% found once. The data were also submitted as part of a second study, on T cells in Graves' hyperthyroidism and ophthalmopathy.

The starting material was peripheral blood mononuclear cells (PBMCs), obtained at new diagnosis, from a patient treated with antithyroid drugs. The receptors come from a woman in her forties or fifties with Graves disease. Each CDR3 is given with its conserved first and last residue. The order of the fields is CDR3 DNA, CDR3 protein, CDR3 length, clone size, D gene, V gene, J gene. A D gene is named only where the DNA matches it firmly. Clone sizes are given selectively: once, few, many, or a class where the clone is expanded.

DNA: TGTGCCAGCAGTTCCATCCGGCGGGTGGGGAACACTGAAGCTTTCTTT
CDR3: CASSSIRRVGNTEAFF
length: 16
size: many
D: NA
V: TRBV12-3/TRBV12-4
J: TRBJ1-1

DNA: TGCGCCAGCAGCCAAGGGACCCGAATGGCCCGTAATGAAAAACTGTTTTTT
CDR3: CASSQGTRMARNEKLFF
length: 17
size: NA
D: NA
V: TRBV4-1
J: TRBJ1-4

DNA: TGTGCCAGCACCTGGGACAGCAACACTGAAGCTTTCTTT
CDR3: CASTWDSNTEAFF
length: 13
size: many
D: TRBD1
V: TRBV7-9
J: TRBJ1-1

DNA: TGCAGTGCTAGTGATTGGGGCGACTATGGCTACACCTTC
CDR3: CSASDWGDYGYTF
length: 13
size: few
D: NA
V: TRBV20-1
J: TRBJ1-2

DNA: TGTGCCAGCAGAATGGTGGGTTCAACTAATGAAAAACTGTTTTTT
CDR3: CASRMVGSTNEKLFF
length: 15
size: NA
D: NA
V: TRBV28
J: TRBJ1-4

DNA: TGTGCCAGCAGCCAATCGGGAGAGACCCAGTACTTC
CDR3: CASSQSGETQYF
length: 12
size: NA
D: NA
V: TRBV16
J: TRBJ2-5

DNA: TGCAGTGCTAGAAAACAGGGTTACGAGCAGTACTTC
CDR3: CSARKQGYEQYF
length: 12
size: few
D: NA
V: TRBV20-1
J: TRBJ2-7

DNA: TGTGCCAGCAGCGTAGGGTCGGCTCTCCTCTATGGCTACACCTTC
CDR3: CASSVGSALLYGYTF
length: 15
size: NA
D: NA
V: TRBV9
J: TRBJ1-2

DNA: TGTGCCAGCAGTGAAGCAAAGCAAGGGCAGGGCCTCCAAGAGACCCAGTACTTC
CDR3: CASSEAKQGQGLQETQYF
length: 18
size: many
D: NA
V: TRBV6-1
J: TRBJ2-5

DNA: TGTGCCTGGAGTAAGGGCCAACGCGCGTCGGAGCTGTTTTTT
CDR3: CAWSKGQRASELFF
length: 14
size: many
D: NA
V: TRBV30
J: TRBJ2-2

DNA: TGTGCCAGCAGGGGGACAGGGTTGGGTGTTACGCAGTATTTT
CDR3: CASRGTGLGVTQYF
length: 14
size: NA
D: TRBD1
V: TRBV6-1
J: TRBJ2-3

DNA: TGTGCCAGCAGCCAACCGGATTTGGCGGGAGCGGGTGAGCAGTACTTC
CDR3: CASSQPDLAGAGEQYF
length: 16
size: NA
D: TRBD2
V: TRBV3-1
J: TRBJ2-7

DNA: TGTGCCAGCAGTTTAGGGCGATCCTACAATGAGCAGTCCTTC
CDR3: CASSLGRSYNEQSF
length: 14
size: NA
D: NA
V: TRBV27
J: TRBJ2-1

DNA: TGTGCCATCAGTAGGTCAACAGGAACTGAAGCTTTCTTT
CDR3: CAISRSTGTEAFF
length: 13
size: many
D: NA
V: TRBV10-3
J: TRBJ1-1

DNA: TGTGCCAGCAGACCCCCGGGACAGGGGGGAGACGGGACCCAGTACTTC
CDR3: CASRPPGQGGDGTQYF
length: 16
size: many
D: TRBD1
V: TRBV6-2/TRBV6-3
J: TRBJ2-5

DNA: TGTGCCAGCAGCTTAGACATCTACACAGATACGCAGTATTTT
CDR3: CASSLDIYTDTQYF
length: 14
size: many
D: NA
V: TRBV7-2
J: TRBJ2-3

DNA: TGTGCCAGCTCACCACCCAACACGGGGGCGGCAGGAAACACCATATATTTT
CDR3: CASSPPNTGAAGNTIYF
length: 17
size: few
D: NA
V: TRBV18
J: TRBJ1-3

DNA: TGTGCCGGCGGACGACAGGGGATTAACTATGGCTACACCTTC
CDR3: CAGGRQGINYGYTF
length: 14
size: many
D: TRBD1
V: TRBV30
J: TRBJ1-2

DNA: TGTGCCAGCAGTTTCCTAGCGGGGGACCAAGAGACCCAGTACTTC
CDR3: CASSFLAGDQETQYF
length: 15
size: NA
D: TRBD2
V: TRBV27
J: TRBJ2-5

DNA: TGTGCCAGCAGTTCTCCGGAGACTAGATTATACGAGCAGTACTTC
CDR3: CASSSPETRLYEQYF
length: 15
size: few
D: NA
V: TRBV27
J: TRBJ2-7

DNA: TGTGCCAGCAGTGAAGGAAGTACCGCCTACGAGCAGTACTTC
CDR3: CASSEGSTAYEQYF
length: 14
size: many
D: NA
V: TRBV6-1
J: TRBJ2-7

DNA: TGTGCCAGCAGTTTATGGGTTAATGAGCAGTTCTTC
CDR3: CASSLWVNEQFF
length: 12
size: NA
D: NA
V: TRBV28
J: TRBJ2-1

DNA: TGTGCCAGCAGTTCCCGGCCTCCCGAGCAGTACTTC
CDR3: CASSSRPPEQYF
length: 12
size: many
D: NA
V: TRBV27
J: TRBJ2-7

DNA: TGTGCCAGTAGTATTCAGGGACAGGGGGCTCTGCAGCCCCAGCATTTT
CDR3: CASSIQGQGALQPQHF
length: 16
size: once
D: TRBD1
V: TRBV19
J: TRBJ1-5

DNA: TGTGCCAGCAGCTTGTCTAGCGGGAGGCTCGGAGAGACCCAGTACTTC
CDR3: CASSLSSGRLGETQYF
length: 16
size: many
D: TRBD2
V: TRBV7-9
J: TRBJ2-5

DNA: TGCAGCGTTGAAGGGGGGGCGAGCCCTGAAGCTTTCTTT
CDR3: CSVEGGASPEAFF
length: 13
size: NA
D: NA
V: TRBV29-1
J: TRBJ1-1

DNA: TGTGCCAGCAGTTACTCGCTGATGGGGACTGAAGCTTTCTTT
CDR3: CASSYSLMGTEAFF
length: 14
size: few
D: NA
V: TRBV6-5
J: TRBJ1-1

DNA: TGTGCCAGCAGTTTTTGGGGCGAGGATGAGCAGTTCTTC
CDR3: CASSFWGEDEQFF
length: 13
size: few
D: NA
V: TRBV12-3/TRBV12-4
J: TRBJ2-1

DNA: TGTGCCAGCAGCCCCGCCTGGTCCTACGAGCAGTACTTC
CDR3: CASSPAWSYEQYF
length: 13
size: NA
D: NA
V: TRBV7-9
J: TRBJ2-7

DNA: TGTGCCAGCAAAGAACGACAGGGGTACGAGACCCAGTACTTC
CDR3: CASKERQGYETQYF
length: 14
size: many
D: TRBD1
V: TRBV28
J: TRBJ2-5

DNA: TGTGCCAGCTCTCTACAGGGGATAGATCAGCCCCAGCATTTT
CDR3: CASSLQGIDQPQHF
length: 14
size: many
D: TRBD1
V: TRBV18
J: TRBJ1-5

DNA: TGTGCCAGCAGCGCGAGAGGACGGGGCTATGGCTACACCTTC
CDR3: CASSARGRGYGYTF
length: 14
size: few
D: NA
V: TRBV5-8
J: TRBJ1-2

DNA: TGTGCCAGCAGCCCAGGACAGACATCAGCTAATGAAAAACTGTTTTTT
CDR3: CASSPGQTSANEKLFF
length: 16
size: NA
D: NA
V: TRBV7-2
J: TRBJ1-4

DNA: TGTGCCATCAGGGACACGGAGCCGGGGGCCCCCTACGAGCAGTACTTC
CDR3: CAIRDTEPGAPYEQYF
length: 16
size: NA
D: NA
V: TRBV10-3
J: TRBJ2-7

DNA: TGTGCCAGCAGCCCCCGGACAGGGTTAGAGACCCAGTACTTC
CDR3: CASSPRTGLETQYF
length: 14
size: many
D: TRBD1
V: TRBV14
J: TRBJ2-5

DNA: TGTGCCAGCAGCTTAGTGTCAGGGATATCCTACGAGCAGTACTTC
CDR3: CASSLVSGISYEQYF
length: 15
size: few
D: NA
V: TRBV13
J: TRBJ2-7